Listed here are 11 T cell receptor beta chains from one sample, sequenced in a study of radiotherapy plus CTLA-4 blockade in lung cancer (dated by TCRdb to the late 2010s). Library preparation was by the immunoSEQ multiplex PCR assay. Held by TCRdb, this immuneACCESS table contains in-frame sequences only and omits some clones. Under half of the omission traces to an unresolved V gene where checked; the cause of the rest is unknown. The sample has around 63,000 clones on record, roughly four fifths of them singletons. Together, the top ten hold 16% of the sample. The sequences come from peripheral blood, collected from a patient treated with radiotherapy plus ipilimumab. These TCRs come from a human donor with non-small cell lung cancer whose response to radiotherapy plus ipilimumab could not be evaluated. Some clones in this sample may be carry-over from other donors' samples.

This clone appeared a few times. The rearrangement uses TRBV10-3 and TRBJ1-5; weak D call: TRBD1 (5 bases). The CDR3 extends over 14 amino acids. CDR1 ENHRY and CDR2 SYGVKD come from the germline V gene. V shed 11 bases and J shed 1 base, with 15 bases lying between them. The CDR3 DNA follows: TGTGCCGCTTCAAGGGGTCAGAGCAATCAGCCCCAGCATTTT. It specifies CAASRGQSNQPQHF.

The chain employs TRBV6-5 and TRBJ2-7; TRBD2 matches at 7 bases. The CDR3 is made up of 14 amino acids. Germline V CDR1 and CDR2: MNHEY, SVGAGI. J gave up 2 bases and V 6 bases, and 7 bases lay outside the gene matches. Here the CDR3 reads CASSSRGGAYEQYF. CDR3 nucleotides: TGTGCCAGCAGCTCTAGGGGAGGGGCCTACGAGCAGTACTTC.

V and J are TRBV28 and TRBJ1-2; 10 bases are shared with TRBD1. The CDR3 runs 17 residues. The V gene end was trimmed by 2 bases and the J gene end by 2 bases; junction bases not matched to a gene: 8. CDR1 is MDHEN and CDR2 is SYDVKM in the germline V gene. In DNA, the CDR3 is TGTGCCAGCAGTTTACCCTCGACAGGGGGCGCCAACTATGGCTACACCTTC. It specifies CASSLPSTGGANYGYTF.

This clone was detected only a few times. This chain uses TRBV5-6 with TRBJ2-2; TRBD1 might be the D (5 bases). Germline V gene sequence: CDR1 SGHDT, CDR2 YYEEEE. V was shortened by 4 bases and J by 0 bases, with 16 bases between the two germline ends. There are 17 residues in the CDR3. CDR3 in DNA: TGTGCCAGCAGCCACGGCGCGACAGCAGCGAACACCGGGGAGCTGTTTTTT. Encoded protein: CASSHGATAANTGELFF.

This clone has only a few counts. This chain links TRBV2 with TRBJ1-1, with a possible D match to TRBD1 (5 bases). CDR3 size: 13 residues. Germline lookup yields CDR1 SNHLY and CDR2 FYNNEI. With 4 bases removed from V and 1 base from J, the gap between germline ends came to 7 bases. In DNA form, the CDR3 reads TGTGCCAGCAGTGCAGACAGGAACACTGAAGCTTTCTTT. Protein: CASSADRNTEAFF.

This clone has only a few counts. The CDR3 region has the DNA TGTGCCAGCAGTAACAGTTCTCCCGAGCAGTACTTC. Protein product: CASSNSSPEQYF. The chain employs TRBV2 and TRBJ2-5; no definite D call. The J call may be mistaken, given a closer DNA end match to TRBJ2-7. Per the germline V gene, CDR1 is SNHLY and CDR2 is FYNNEI. The CDR3 extends over 12 amino acids.

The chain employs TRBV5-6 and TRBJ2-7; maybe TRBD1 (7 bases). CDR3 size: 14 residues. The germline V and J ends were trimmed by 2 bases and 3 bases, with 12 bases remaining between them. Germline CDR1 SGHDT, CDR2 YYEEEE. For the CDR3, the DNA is TGTGCCAGCAGCTTCCGACAGGGAGGCTACGAGCAGTACTTC. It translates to CASSFRQGGYEQYF.

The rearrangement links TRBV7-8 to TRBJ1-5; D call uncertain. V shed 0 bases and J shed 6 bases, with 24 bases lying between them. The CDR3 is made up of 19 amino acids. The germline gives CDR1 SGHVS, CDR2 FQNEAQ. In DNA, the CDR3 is TGTGCCAGCAGCTTAGCAAAGATGGAAAGTCGGGGTGAACGTCAGCCCCAGCATTTT. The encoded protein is CASSLAKMESRGERQPQHF.

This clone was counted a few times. CDR3 protein: CASSPSGRYYGYTF. CDR3 coding DNA: TGTGCCAGCTCACCGAGCGGCAGATACTATGGCTACACCTTC. The chain combines TRBV18 with TRBJ1-2; no clear D gene. The CDR3 contains 14 residues. Germline CDR1 KGHSH, CDR2 LQKENI. The germline V and J ends were trimmed by 3 bases and 3 bases, with 11 bases remaining between them.

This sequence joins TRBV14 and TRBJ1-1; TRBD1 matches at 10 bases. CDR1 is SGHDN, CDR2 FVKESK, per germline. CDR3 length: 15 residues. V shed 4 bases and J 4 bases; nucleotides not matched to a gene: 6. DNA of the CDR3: TGTGCCAGCAGCCCACCGGGACAGGGGCGCACTGAAGCTTTCTTT. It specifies CASSPPGQGRTEAFF.

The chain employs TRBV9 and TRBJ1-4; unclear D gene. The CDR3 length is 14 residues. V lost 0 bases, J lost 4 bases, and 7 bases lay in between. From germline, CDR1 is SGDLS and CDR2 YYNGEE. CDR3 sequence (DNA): TGTGCCAGCAGCGTAGCCGGACTTAATGAAAAACTGTTTTTT. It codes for CASSVAGLNEKLFF.